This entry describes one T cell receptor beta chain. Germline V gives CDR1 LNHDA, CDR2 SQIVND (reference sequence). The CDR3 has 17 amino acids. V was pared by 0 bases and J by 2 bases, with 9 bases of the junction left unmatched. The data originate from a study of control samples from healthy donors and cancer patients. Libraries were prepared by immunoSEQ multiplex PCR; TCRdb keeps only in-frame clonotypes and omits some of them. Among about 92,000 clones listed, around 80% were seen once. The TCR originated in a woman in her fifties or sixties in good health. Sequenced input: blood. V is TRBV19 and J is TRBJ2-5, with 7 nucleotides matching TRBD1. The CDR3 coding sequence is TGTGCCAGTAGTATAGATGGGCCCTGGGGACAGCAAGAGACCCAGTACTTC. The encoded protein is CASSIDGPWGQQETQYF.